This T cell receptor delta chain was profiled in a study of γδ T cells in repeated Plasmodium falciparum infection. About the research overall: Four controlled malaria infections with P. falciparum NF54 spanned roughly 97 weeks. Malian gammadelta TCRs were studied during no-transmission periods and across acute malaria episodes.

With CATT, TCRdb re-called clones from the multiplex PCR reads. The sample shows around 49,000 delta-chain clones, roughly 2% of them seen only once. Gammadelta T cells were flow-sorted from PBMC into Vgamma9/Vdelta2+ and Vdelta2-negative populations for bulk analysis. In the case of this clone: Its antigen is undetermined. With a far larger clone one base away, a read error is the likely cause. This specimen includes other DNA sequences encoding the same CDR3.

This CDR3 is 24 amino acids long. Trimming at V came to 1 base and at J to 2 bases, leaving 28 bases not matched to a gene. Germline V gene lookup returns CDR1 GEAIGNYY and CDR2 EKD. Study results and limitations: Donors in Mali lived in a small rural village, largely one ethnic group. Waves of new clonotype selection appeared after repeated controlled infections in Vdelta2-negative, largely Vdelta1+, gammadelta T cells.

The source material was gamma-delta T cells from blood. This chain joins TRDV2 and TRDJ1; TRDD3 aligns across 12 bases. In the absence of a J gene in TCRdb, the DNA was matched to germline to assign it here. This sequence was found in a pool of human donors (malaria-infected and uninfected, not separated). CDR3: CACDTLPGGYADAQPKLYTDKLIF. In nucleotides, the CDR3 is TGTGCCTGTGACACTCTTCCTGGGGGATACGCGGATGCACAACCCAAATTGTATACCGATAAACTCATCTTT.